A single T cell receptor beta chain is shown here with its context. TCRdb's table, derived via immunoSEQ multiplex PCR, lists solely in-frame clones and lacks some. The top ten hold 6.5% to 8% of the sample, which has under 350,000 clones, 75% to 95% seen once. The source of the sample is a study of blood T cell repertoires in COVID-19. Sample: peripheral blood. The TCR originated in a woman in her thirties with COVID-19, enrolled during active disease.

The CDR3 DNA follows: TGTGCCAGCAGTCTAGCGGGTGGGTACGAGCAGTACTTC. Its translation: CASSLAGGYEQYF. This chain links TRBV2 with TRBJ2-7; TRBD2 matches 8 bases. The CDR3 spans 13 residues. Germline CDR1 SNHLY, CDR2 FYNNEI. V lost 5 bases, J lost 4 bases, and 4 bases stayed unmatched.